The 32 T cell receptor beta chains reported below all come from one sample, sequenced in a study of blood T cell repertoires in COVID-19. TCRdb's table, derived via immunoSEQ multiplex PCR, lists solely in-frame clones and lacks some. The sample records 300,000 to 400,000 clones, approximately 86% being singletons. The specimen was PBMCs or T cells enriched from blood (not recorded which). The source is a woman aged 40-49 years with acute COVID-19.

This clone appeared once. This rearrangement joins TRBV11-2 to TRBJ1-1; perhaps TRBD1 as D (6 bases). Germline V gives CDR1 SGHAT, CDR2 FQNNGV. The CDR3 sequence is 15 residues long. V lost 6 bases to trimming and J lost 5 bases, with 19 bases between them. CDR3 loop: CASSRGGQVETEAFF. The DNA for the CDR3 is TGTGCCAGCAGTCGAGGGGGACAAGTGGAAACTGAAGCTTTCTTT.

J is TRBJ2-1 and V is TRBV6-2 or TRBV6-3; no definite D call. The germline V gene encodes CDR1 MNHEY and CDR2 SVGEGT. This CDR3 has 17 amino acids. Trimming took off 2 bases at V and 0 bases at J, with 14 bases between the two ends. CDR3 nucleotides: TGTGCCAGCAGTTACACCCTAGTCGGATACTCCTACAATGAGCAGTTCTTC. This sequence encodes CASSYTLVGYSYNEQFF.

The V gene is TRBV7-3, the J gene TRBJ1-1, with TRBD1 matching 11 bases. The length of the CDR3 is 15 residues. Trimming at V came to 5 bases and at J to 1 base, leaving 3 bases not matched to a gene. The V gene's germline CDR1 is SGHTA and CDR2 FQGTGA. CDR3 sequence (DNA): TGTGCCAGCAGCCGGACAGGGGGCAAGAACACTGAAGCTTTCTTT. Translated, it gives CASSRTGGKNTEAFF.

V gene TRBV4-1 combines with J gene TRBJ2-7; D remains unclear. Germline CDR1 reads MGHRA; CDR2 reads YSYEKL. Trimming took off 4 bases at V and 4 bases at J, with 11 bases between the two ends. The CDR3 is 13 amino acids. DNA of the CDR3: TGCGCCAGCAGCCTAGACCGAGGATACGAGCAGTACTTC. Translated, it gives CASSLDRGYEQYF.

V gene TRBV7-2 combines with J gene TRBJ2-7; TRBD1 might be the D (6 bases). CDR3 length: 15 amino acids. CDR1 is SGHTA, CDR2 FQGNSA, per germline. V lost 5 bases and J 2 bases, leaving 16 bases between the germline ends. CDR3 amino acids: CASSTTWGQTYEQYF. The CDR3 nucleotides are TGTGCCAGCAGCACGACGTGGGGACAAACCTACGAGCAGTACTTC.

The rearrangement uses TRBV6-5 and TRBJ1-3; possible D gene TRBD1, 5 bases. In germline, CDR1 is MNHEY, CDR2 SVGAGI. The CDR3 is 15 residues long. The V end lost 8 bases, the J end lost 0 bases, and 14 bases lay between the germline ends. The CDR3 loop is CASASGYLSGNTIYF. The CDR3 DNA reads TGTGCCAGCGCATCAGGGTACCTCTCTGGAAACACCATATATTTT.

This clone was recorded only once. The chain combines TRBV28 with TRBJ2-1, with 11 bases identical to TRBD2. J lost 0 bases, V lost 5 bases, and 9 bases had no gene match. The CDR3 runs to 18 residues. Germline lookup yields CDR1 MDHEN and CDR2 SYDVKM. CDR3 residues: CASSGWASGGSSYNEQFF. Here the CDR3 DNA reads TGTGCCAGCAGTGGATGGGCTAGCGGGGGGAGCTCCTACAATGAGCAGTTCTTC.

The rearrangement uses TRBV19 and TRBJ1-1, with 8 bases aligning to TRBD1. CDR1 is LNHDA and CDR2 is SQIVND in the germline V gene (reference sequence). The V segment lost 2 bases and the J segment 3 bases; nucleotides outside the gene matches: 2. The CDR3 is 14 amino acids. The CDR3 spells CASSIQGADTEAFF. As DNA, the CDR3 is TGTGCCAGTAGTATACAGGGGGCGGACACTGAAGCTTTCTTT.

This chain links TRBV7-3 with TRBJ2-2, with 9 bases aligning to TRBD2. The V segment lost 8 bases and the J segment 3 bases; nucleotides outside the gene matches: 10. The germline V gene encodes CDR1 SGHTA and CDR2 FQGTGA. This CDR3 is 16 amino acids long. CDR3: CASSVRGGPYTGELFF. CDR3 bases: TGTGCCAGCTCAGTGCGGGGGGGCCCGTACACCGGGGAGCTGTTTTTT. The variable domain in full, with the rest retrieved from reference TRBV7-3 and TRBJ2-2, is GAGVSQTPSNKVTEKGKYVELRCDPISGHTALYWYRQSLGQGPEFLIYFQGTGAADDSGLPNDRFFAVRPEGSVSTLKIQRTERGDSAVYLCASSVRGGPYTGELFFGEGSRLTVL.

CDR3 amino acids: CASSLGQIYNSPLHF. CDR3 bases: TGTGCCAGCAGTCTAGGACAGATCTATAATTCACCCCTCCACTTT. The chain couples TRBV25-1 to TRBJ1-6; tentative D call: TRBD1 (6 bases). The CDR3 has 15 residues. Looked up from germline, CDR1 is MGHDK and CDR2 is SYGVNS. Trimming shortened V by 5 bases and J by 3 bases, and 11 bases separated the two germline ends. Variable domain in full (rest from reference TRBV25-1 and TRBJ1-6): EADIYQTPRYLVIGTGKKITLECSQTMGHDKMYWYQQDPGMELHLIHYSYGVNSTEKGDLSSESTVSRIRTEHFPLTLESARPSHTSQYLCASSLGQIYNSPLHFGNGTRLTVT.

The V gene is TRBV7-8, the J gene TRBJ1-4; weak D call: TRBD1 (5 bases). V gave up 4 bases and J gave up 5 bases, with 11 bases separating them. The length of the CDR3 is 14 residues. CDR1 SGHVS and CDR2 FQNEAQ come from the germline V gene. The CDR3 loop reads CASSYQGRNEKLFF. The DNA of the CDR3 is TGTGCCAGCAGCTACCAGGGCCGCAATGAAAAACTGTTTTTT.

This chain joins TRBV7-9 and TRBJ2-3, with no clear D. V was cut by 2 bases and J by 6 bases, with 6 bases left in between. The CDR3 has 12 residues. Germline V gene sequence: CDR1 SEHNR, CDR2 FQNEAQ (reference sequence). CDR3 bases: TGTGCCAGCAGCTTAACCGGGGATACGCAGTATTTT. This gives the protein CASSLTGDTQYF.

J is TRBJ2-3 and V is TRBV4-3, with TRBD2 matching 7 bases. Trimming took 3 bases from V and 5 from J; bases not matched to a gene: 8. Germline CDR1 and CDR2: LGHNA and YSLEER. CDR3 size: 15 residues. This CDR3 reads CASSQGGSSLDTQYF. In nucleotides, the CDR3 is TGCGCCAGCAGCCAGGGCGGGAGTTCGTTAGATACGCAGTATTTT.

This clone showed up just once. The CDR3 protein is CASSLALGLAGGHSQETQYF. CDR3 nucleotide sequence: TGTGCCAGCAGCTTAGCCCTAGGGCTAGCGGGAGGACACTCGCAAGAGACCCAGTACTTC. The chain has TRBV7-2 and TRBJ2-5; 11 nucleotides agree with TRBD2. The junction had 14 bases not matched to a gene; V was cut back by 0 bases and J by 2 bases. The CDR3 contains 20 residues. Germline assignment: CDR1 SGHTA and CDR2 FQGNSA.

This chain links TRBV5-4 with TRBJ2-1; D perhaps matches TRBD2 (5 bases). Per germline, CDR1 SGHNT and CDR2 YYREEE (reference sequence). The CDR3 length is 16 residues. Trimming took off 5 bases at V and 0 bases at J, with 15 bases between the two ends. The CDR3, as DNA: TGTGCCAGCAGTTTCCGCACGGGGAGCTCCTACAATGAGCAGTTCTTC. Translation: CASSFRTGSSYNEQFF.

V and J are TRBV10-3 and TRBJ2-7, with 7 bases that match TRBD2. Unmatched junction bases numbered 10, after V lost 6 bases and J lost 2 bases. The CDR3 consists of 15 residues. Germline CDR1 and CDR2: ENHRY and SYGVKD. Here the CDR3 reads CAIRGGETYTYEQYF. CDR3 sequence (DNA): TGTGCCATCAGGGGGGGGGAAACCTACACCTACGAGCAGTACTTC.

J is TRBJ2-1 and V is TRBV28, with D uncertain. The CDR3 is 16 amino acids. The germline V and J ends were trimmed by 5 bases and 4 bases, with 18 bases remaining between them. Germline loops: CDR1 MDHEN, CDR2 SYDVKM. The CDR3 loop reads CASSPSSGRRYNEQFF. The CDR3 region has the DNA TGTGCCAGCAGTCCCAGTTCAGGCCGTAGGTACAATGAGCAGTTCTTC.

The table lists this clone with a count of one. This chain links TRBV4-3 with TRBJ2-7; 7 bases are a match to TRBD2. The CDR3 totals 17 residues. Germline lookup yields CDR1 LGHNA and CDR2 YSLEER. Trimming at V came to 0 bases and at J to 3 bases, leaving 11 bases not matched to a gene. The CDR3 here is CASSQEWRLAAHYEQYF. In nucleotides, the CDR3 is TGCGCCAGCAGCCAAGAGTGGAGGCTAGCGGCCCACTACGAGCAGTACTTC.

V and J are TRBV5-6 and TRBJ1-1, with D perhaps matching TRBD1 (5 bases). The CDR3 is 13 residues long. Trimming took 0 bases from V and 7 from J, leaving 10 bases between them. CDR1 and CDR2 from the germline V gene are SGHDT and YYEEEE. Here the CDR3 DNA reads TGTGCCAGCAGCTTGGTCTGGGGCGGTGAAGCTTTCTTT. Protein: CASSLVWGGEAFF.

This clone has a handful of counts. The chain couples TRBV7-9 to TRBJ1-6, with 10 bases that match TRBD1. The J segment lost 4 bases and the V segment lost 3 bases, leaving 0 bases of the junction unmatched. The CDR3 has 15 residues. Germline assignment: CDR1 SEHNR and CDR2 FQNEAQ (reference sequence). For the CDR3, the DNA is TGTGCCAGCAGCTTGGGACAGGGGTATAATTCACCCCTCCACTTT. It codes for CASSLGQGYNSPLHF.

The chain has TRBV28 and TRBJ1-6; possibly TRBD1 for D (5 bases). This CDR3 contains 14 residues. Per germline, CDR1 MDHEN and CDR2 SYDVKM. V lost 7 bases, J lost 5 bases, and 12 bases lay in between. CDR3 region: CASKTGGNNSPLHF. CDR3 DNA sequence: TGTGCCAGCAAAACCGGGGGGAATAATTCACCCCTCCACTTT.

The CDR3 loop is CASSLAVEQFF. For the CDR3, the DNA is TGTGCCAGCAGTTTGGCGGTAGAGCAGTTCTTC. The genes are TRBV12-3 or TRBV12-4 and TRBJ2-1; D not resolved. Trimming left V 3 bases short and J 10 bases short, with 7 bases between. The CDR3 sequence is 11 residues long.

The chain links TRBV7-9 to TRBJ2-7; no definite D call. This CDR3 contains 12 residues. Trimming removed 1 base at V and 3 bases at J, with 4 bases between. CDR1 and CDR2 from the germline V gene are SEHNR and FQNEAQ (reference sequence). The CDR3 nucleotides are TGTGCCAGCAGCTTAGTGAGCTACGAGCAGTACTTC. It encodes CASSLVSYEQYF.

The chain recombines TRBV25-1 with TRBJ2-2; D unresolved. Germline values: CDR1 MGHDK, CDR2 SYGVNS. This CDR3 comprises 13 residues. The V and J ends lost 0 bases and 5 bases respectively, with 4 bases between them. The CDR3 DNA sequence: TGTGCCAGCAGTGAATATAATACCGGGGAGCTGTTTTTT. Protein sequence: CASSEYNTGELFF.

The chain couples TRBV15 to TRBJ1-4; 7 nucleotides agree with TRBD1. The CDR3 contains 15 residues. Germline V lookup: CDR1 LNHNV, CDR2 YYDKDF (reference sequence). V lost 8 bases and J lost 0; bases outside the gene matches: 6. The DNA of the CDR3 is TGTGCCACCCGGGACAGCATTACAACTAATGAAAAACTGTTTTTT. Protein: CATRDSITTNEKLFF.

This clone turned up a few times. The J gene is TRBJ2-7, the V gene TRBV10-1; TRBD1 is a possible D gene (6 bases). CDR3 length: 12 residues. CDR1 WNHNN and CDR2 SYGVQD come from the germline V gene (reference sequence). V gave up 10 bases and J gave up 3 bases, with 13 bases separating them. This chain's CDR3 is CATKSRGYEQYF. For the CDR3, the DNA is TGCGCCACAAAATCCAGGGGCTACGAGCAGTACTTC.

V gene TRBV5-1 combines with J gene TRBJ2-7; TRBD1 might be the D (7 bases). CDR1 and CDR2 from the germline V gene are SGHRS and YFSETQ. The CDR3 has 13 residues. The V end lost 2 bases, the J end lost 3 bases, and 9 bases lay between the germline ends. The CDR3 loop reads CASSFRGDYEQYF. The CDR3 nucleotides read TGCGCCAGCAGCTTCAGGGGGGACTACGAGCAGTACTTC. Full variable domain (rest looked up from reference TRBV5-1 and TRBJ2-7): KAGVTQTPRYLIKTRGQQVTLSCSPISGHRSVSWYQQTPGQGLQFLFEYFSETQRNKGNFPGRFSGRQFSNSRSEMNVSTLELGDSALYLCASSFRGDYEQYFGPGTRLTVT.

CDR3 amino acids: CATLNRGGYGYTF. The DNA for the CDR3 is TGTGCCACCTTAAATCGGGGGGGTTATGGCTACACCTTC. J is TRBJ1-2 and V is TRBV28; D might be TRBD1 (5 bases). V was cut by 10 bases and J by 5 bases, with 17 bases left in between. The germline V gene encodes CDR1 MDHEN and CDR2 SYDVKM. This CDR3 is built from 13 residues.

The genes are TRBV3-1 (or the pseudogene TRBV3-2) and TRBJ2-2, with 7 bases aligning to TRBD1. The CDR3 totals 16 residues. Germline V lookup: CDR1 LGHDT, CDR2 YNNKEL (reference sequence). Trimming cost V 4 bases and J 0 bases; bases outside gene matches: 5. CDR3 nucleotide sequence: TGTGCCAGCAGCCTTACAGGGGCCACGAACACCGGGGAGCTGTTTTTT. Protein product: CASSLTGATNTGELFF.

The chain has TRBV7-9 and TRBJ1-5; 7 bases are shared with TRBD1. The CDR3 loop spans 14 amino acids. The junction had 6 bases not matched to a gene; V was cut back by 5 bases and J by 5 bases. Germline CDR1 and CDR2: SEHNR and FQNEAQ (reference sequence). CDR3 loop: CASSLDRADQPQHF. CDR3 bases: TGTGCCAGCAGCCTAGACAGGGCGGATCAGCCCCAGCATTTT.

CDR3 coding DNA: TGTGCCAGCAGAACCGTGACAGGGGGCGCGGGGAGAGGCTACACCTTC. Amino acid sequence: CASRTVTGGAGRGYTF. The chain joins TRBV28 to TRBJ1-2; 10 bases map to TRBD1. This CDR3 contains 16 residues. Germline assignment: CDR1 MDHEN and CDR2 SYDVKM. With V trimmed by 6 bases and J by 8 bases, 15 bases remained unmatched.

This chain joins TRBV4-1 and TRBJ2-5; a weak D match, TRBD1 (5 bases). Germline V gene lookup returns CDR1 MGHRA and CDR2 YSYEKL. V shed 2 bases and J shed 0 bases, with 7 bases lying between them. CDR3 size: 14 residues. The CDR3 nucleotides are TGCGCCAGCAGCCAATTCAGGGACCAAGAGACCCAGTACTTC. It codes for CASSQFRDQETQYF.